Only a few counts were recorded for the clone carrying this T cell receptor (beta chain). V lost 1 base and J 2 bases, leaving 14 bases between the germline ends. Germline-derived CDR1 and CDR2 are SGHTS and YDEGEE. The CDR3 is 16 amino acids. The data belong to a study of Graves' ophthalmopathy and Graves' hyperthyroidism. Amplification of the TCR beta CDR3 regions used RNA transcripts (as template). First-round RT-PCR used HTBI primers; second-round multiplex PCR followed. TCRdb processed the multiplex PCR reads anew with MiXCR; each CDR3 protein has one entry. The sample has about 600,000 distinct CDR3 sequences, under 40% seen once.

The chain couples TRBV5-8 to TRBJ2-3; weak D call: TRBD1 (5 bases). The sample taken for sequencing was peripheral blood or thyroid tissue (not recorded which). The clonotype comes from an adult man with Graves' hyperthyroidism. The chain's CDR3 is CASSLISRAHTDTQYF. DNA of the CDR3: TGTGCCAGCAGCTTGATATCCAGGGCCCACACAGATACGCAGTATTTT.